This TCR beta chain was obtained from a study of shared clonotypes between healthy human individuals. CDR1 and CDR2 (germline): SEHNR, FQNEAQ (reference sequence). The CDR3 has 14 amino acids. Generated by immunoSEQ multiplex PCR, the TCRdb table keeps only in-frame clones and is missing some. The sample contains 1.6 million or so clones, roughly 96% of which appear only once. The clonotype originates from a man aged 25-45 years in good health. This chain joins TRBV7-9 and TRBJ2-5; D is tentatively TRBD1 or TRBD2 (5 bases each). The better agreement between TRBJ2-7 and the DNA end casts doubt on the J call. Sequenced sample: naive CD4+ T cells sorted from blood. The subset was: CD45RA+ positively selected. The DNA for the CDR3 is TGTGCCAGCAGCTTAGTTGGGGGAAGCTACGAGCAGTACTTC. It is translated as CASSLVGGSYEQYF.